Listed below are T cell receptor beta chains from one sample, sequenced in a study of T cell responses to AZD1222 COVID-19 vaccine. Libraries were prepared by immunoSEQ multiplex PCR; TCRdb keeps only in-frame clonotypes and omits some of them. In the table there are roughly 140,000 clones, 90% of which are singletons. The material sequenced was peripheral blood, taken 28 days after the second AZD1222 dose. The receptors derive from an adult who received the AZD1222 COVID-19 vaccine. Each CDR3 is given with its conserved first and last residue. The D gene is left open where the match is weak. The size field is filled for only some rows; it gives once, few, many or a size class.

size,V,J,D,DNA,CDR3
once,TRBV7-2,TRBJ2-4,.,TGTGCCAGCAGCTTAGCAGGGGGGGGCAACATTCAGTACTTC,CASSLAGGGNIQYF
.,TRBV11-2,TRBJ2-7,.,TGTGCCAGCAGCAATCCAGCTTGGGGAGGCTCCTACGAGCAGTACTTC,CASSNPAWGGSYEQYF
.,TRBV3-1/TRBV3-2,TRBJ2-7,.,TGTGCCAGCAGCCAAGTGGTACGGCAATACGAGCAGTACTTC,CASSQVVRQYEQYF
.,TRBV27,TRBJ2-1,.,TGTGCCAGCAGCCCCCGCAGGGACTACAATGAGCAGTTCTTC,CASSPRRDYNEQFF
.,TRBV6-5,TRBJ2-2,.,TGTGCCAGCAGTTACTCTCGGACTAACCCCGGGGAGCTGTTTTTT,CASSYSRTNPGELFF
.,TRBV5-1,TRBJ2-7,.,TGCGCCAGCAGCCCCACCTCAGGAGTCCTAGTCTACGAGCAGTACTTC,CASSPTSGVLVYEQYF
.,TRBV24-1,TRBJ2-3,TRBD2,TGTGCCACCAGTGATCCAAGAGCGGGAGGGCCGGATACGCAGTATTTT,CATSDPRAGGPDTQYF
.,TRBV10-3,TRBJ1-1,.,TGTGCCATCAGAGAGCCGGGGGGAAAGAACACTGAAGCTTTCTTT,CAIREPGGKNTEAFF
few,TRBV18,TRBJ2-1,TRBD2,TGTGCCAGCTCGCCAACTAGCGGGAGAAACAATGAGCAGTTCTTC,CASSPTSGRNNEQFF
.,TRBV7-9,TRBJ1-2,TRBD1,TGTGCCAGCAGCCATTCAACAGGGGGTTTTAACTATGGCTACACCTTC,CASSHSTGGFNYGYTF
.,TRBV28,TRBJ1-4,TRBD1,TGTGCCAGCAGTTTATGGCGGACAGGCACTAATGAAAAACTGTTTTTT,CASSLWRTGTNEKLFF
.,TRBV12-3/TRBV12-4,TRBJ2-7,.,TGTGCCAGCAGGAATACAGGGATTCGCGAGCAGTACTTC,CASRNTGIREQYF
.,TRBV5-1,TRBJ2-5,.,TGCGCCAGCAGCGGGGTAGATTCCCTAGAGACCCAGTACTTC,CASSGVDSLETQYF
.,TRBV6-6,TRBJ2-5,.,TGTGCCAGCAGTCCGCGGGTAATCCAAGAGACCCAGTACTTC,CASSPRVIQETQYF
.,TRBV28,TRBJ2-5,TRBD1,TGTGCCAGCAGTTCCAATCCGGGACAGGGAGAAGAGACCCAGTACTTC,CASSSNPGQGEETQYF
.,TRBV4-1,TRBJ2-3,TRBD2,TGCGCCAGCAGCCCCGATCGTTCTCTAGCGGGATATGCAGATACGCAGTATTTT,CASSPDRSLAGYADTQYF
.,TRBV6-5,TRBJ1-2,.,TGTGCCAGCCATATAGATGGCAGGGGCGGCTATGGCTACACCTTC,CASHIDGRGGYGYTF
.,TRBV7-6,TRBJ2-3,.,TGTGCCAGCGGACCTCAAGGGGGTACTAGCACAGATACGCAGTATTTT,CASGPQGGTSTDTQYF
few,TRBV5-1,TRBJ2-2,.,TGCGCCAGCAGCTTGGACGGGTCACCCGGGGAGCTGTTTTTT,CASSLDGSPGELFF
.,TRBV5-1,TRBJ2-7,TRBD1,TGCGCCAGCAGCCGACAGGGGGTCTACGAGCAGTACTTC,CASSRQGVYEQYF
.,TRBV19,TRBJ1-1,.,TGTGCCAGTAGTATCCGGGACACAACTGAAGCTTTCTTT,CASSIRDTTEAFF
.,TRBV28,TRBJ2-7,.,TGTGCCAGCAGTTTAGTTATAACCGGGGAGCAGTACTTC,CASSLVITGEQYF
.,TRBV6-5,TRBJ1-5,TRBD1,TGTGCCAGCAGCGGACAGGACAATCAGCCCCAGCATTTT,CASSGQDNQPQHF
.,TRBV11-3,TRBJ2-2,.,TGTGCCAGCAGCTTAATCCAGGGTGGAACGGGCACCGGGGAGCTGTTTTTT,CASSLIQGGTGTGELFF
.,TRBV7-8,TRBJ2-3,.,TGTGCCAGCAGCGTATCGGTGTTAGCGAGATCCACAGATACGCAGTATTTT,CASSVSVLARSTDTQYF
.,TRBV7-8,TRBJ2-7,.,TGTGCCAGCAGCTTAGCGGGACACCTCGGGCAGTACTTC,CASSLAGHLGQYF
.,TRBV16,TRBJ1-5,TRBD1,TGTGCCAGCAGCCACCGCTGGGACAGGGGAAGTAGCAGTCAGCCCCAGCATTTT,CASSHRWDRGSSSQPQHF
.,TRBV7-9,TRBJ1-2,TRBD1,TGTGCCAGCAGCCAACAGGGGGCGCGGACAATTGGCTACACCTTC,CASSQQGARTIGYTF
.,TRBV19,TRBJ1-1,.,TGTGCCAGTAGTAACGGCTACACTGAAGCTTTCTTT,CASSNGYTEAFF
.,TRBV3-1/TRBV3-2,TRBJ2-1,.,TGTGCCAGCAGCACTATGCGTGAGCAGTTCTTC,CASSTMREQFF
.,TRBV9,TRBJ2-3,.,TGTGCCAGCAGCGTCGAGGGATTTACAGATACGCAGTATTTT,CASSVEGFTDTQYF
.,TRBV24-1,TRBJ1-2,.,TGTGCCACCAGTGGGGTGGACACAAACTATGGCTACACCTTC,CATSGVDTNYGYTF
.,TRBV2,TRBJ2-7,.,TGTGCCATCTCCCGAGAGCAGTACTTC,CAISREQYF
.,TRBV18,TRBJ1-5,.,TGTGCCAGCTCACCCGGCACTGATCAGCCCCAGCATTTT,CASSPGTDQPQHF
.,TRBV5-6,TRBJ1-1,TRBD1,TGTGCCAGCAGCGCGGGACAGATGGCTTTCTTT,CASSAGQMAFF
.,TRBV4-2,TRBJ1-5,.,TGTGCCAGCAGCCAAGGATGGCCCGGCGATCAGCCCCAGCATTTT,CASSQGWPGDQPQHF
.,TRBV28,TRBJ2-7,TRBD2,TGTGCCAGCAGTTTACTCTCTGCGGGAGGGCTTCACGAGCAGTACTTC,CASSLLSAGGLHEQYF
.,TRBV7-9,TRBJ1-3,TRBD1,TGTGCCAGCAGACCAGGGGGTGGTGGAAACACCATATATTTT,CASRPGGGGNTIYF
.,TRBV6-5,TRBJ1-5,.,TGTGCCAGCTCCGGACGGTACAATCAGCCCCAGCATTTT,CASSGRYNQPQHF
.,TRBV5-1,TRBJ2-1,TRBD2,TGCGCCAGCAGCTTGGTTTTAGCGGGAGATGAGCAGTTCTTC,CASSLVLAGDEQFF
.,TRBV11-1,TRBJ1-6,TRBD1,TGTGCCAGCAGCTTGGACAGGGGGCGAAATTCACCCCTCCACTTT,CASSLDRGRNSPLHF
.,TRBV7-2,TRBJ2-2,.,TGTGCCAGCAGTCGTGGGGGGCAATGGGAGCTGTTTTTT,CASSRGGQWELFF
few,TRBV7-3,TRBJ1-1,TRBD1,TGTGCCAGCAGCTTGGTTGGGACAGGAGGTATGGGCACTGAAGCTTTCTTT,CASSLVGTGGMGTEAFF
.,TRBV12-3/TRBV12-4,TRBJ1-1,.,TGTGCCAGCAGTTCGAGCCGGGAAACTGAAGCTTTCTTT,CASSSSRETEAFF
.,TRBV29-1,TRBJ2-7,TRBD1,TGCAGCGTTGAAGTAGTCGTAGGACAGGGAAGGGACTTC,CSVEVVVGQGRDF
.,TRBV9,TRBJ1-3,TRBD1,TGTGCCAGCAGACAGGGGACTGGAAACACCATATATTTT,CASRQGTGNTIYF
.,TRBV7-8,TRBJ1-2,TRBD1,TGTGCCAGCAGCTCCCGGACAGGGAGGCCGTATGGCTACACCTTC,CASSSRTGRPYGYTF
.,TRBV7-6,TRBJ2-2,.,TGTGCCAGCAGCTTGGGGGCGATAGGCGCAAGCGGGGAGCTGTTTTTT,CASSLGAIGASGELFF